This is a list of T cell receptor beta chains from one sample in a study of T cells in Graves' hyperthyroidism and ophthalmopathy. Using its own MiXCR run on the multiplex PCR reads, TCRdb lists one record per CDR3 protein. The sample includes 560,000 or so distinct CDR3 sequences, less than 20% of them seen just once. Specimen: blood. These TCRs come from a man between 40 and 49 years old with Graves' ophthalmopathy. Both conserved end residues are trimmed from each CDR3.

TRBJ1-4 | TRBV6-5 | ASSYSRQGKNEKLF
TRBJ1-1 | TRBV6-1 | ASSDLERNTEAF
TRBJ1-1 | TRBV7-9 | ASSLQSGTGGTEAF
TRBJ1-6 | TRBV3-1 | ASSQEQANSPLH
TRBJ2-7 | TRBV12-3/TRBV12-4 | ATSRGTGRAEQY
TRBJ2-2 | TRBV5-1 | ASSYTDTGELF
TRBJ2-3 | TRBV11-2 | ASSLGLAGATDTQY
TRBJ1-5 | TRBV5-5 | ASSLIAADSNQPQH
TRBJ2-1 | TRBV6-6 | ASSSPVTSGRFDEQF
TRBJ2-5 | TRBV20-1 | SALNNKYQETQY
TRBJ2-1 | TRBV7-2 | ASSLANLGGEQF
TRBJ2-5 | TRBV25-1 | ASSAVETQY
TRBJ2-1 | TRBV6-1 | ASSDDQASGLTYDEQF
TRBJ1-4 | TRBV6-2/TRBV6-3 | ASSYEGQGGKLF